Each of the 9 T cell receptor beta chains below was sequenced from the same sample in a study of cytomegalovirus exposure and HLA in healthy donors (TCRdb year 2017). The library came from the immunoSEQ multiplex PCR assay. As stored in TCRdb, this immuneACCESS dataset retains in-frame rearrangements with V and J assigned. A fraction of the clones does not appear; measured against another copy, unresolved V genes explain less than half of the discrepancy, and the remainder lacks a known reason. The sample table shows 200,000 or so clones, and about 79% are seen once. The top ten clones comprise roughly 13% of the sample. Sequenced: PBMCs. The receptors were sampled from a woman aged 25 to 39 in good health and CMV-seropositive.

Turning to this clone: Other DNA sequences in the same sample also yield this CDR3. The chain links TRBV30 to TRBJ2-3; 11 nucleotides line up with TRBD2. Germline lookup yields CDR1 GTSNPN and CDR2 SVGIG (reference sequence). The CDR3 contains 13 residues. Losses at the gene ends were 5 bases for V and 3 bases for J; bases not matched to a gene: 1. In DNA, the CDR3 is TGTGCCTGGCGGACTAGCGGGACAGATACGCAGTATTTT. Translating gives CAWRTSGTDTQYF.

V gene TRBV11-2 combines with J gene TRBJ1-1; no reliable D call. Germline CDR1 SGHAT, CDR2 FQNNGV. The CDR3 extends over 14 amino acids. V lost 4 bases to trimming and J lost 0 bases, with 9 bases between them. The CDR3 nucleotides read TGTGCCAGCAGCTCTACAGTGATGAACACTGAAGCTTTCTTT. Its translation is CASSSTVMNTEAFF.

The chain recombines TRBV6-1 with TRBJ2-7; TRBD1 is a possible D gene (6 bases). Trimming left V 10 bases short and J 2 bases short, with 21 bases between. CDR3 length: 15 amino acids. CDR1 and CDR2 (germline): MNHNS, SASEGT. The CDR3 DNA reads as TGTGCCACCAGCCTATGGGGGCGGGCAACCTACGAGCAGTACTTC. As protein: CATSLWGRATYEQYF.

The chain couples TRBV11-2 to TRBJ2-7; D unresolved. In germline, CDR1 is SGHAT, CDR2 FQNNGV. The CDR3 extends over 10 amino acids. The V and J ends lost 5 bases and 4 bases respectively, with 3 bases between them. CDR3: CASSHYEQYF. As DNA, the CDR3 is TGTGCCAGCAGCCATTACGAGCAGTACTTC. Together with reference TRBV11-2 and TRBJ2-7, the CDR3 gives the full variable domain: EAGVAQSPRYKIIEKRQSVAFWCNPISGHATLYWYQQILGQGPKLLIQFQNNGVVDDSQLPKDRFSAERLKGVDSTLKIQPAKLEDSAVYLCASSHYEQYFGPGTRLTVT.

The V and J genes are TRBV5-6 and TRBJ2-1, with TRBD2 identical over 10 bases. Germline CDR1 SGHDT, CDR2 YYEEEE. The trim removed 0 bases at V and 9 bases at J, leaving 12 bases unmatched. This CDR3 has 17 residues. CDR3 protein: CASSLGVAGGSRGEQFF. CDR3 nucleotides: TGTGCCAGCAGCTTGGGGGTAGCGGGAGGTAGTCGCGGTGAGCAGTTCTTC.

The chain is built from TRBV2 and TRBJ1-1; D is unclear. V lost 8 bases to trimming and J lost 3 bases, with 10 bases between them. This CDR3 is 12 amino acids long. Looked up from germline, CDR1 is SNHLY and CDR2 is FYNNEI. This CDR3 is CASSRQDTEAFF. The CDR3 coding sequence is TGTGCCAGCTCACGGCAGGACACTGAAGCTTTCTTT.

V is TRBV2 and J is TRBJ1-1, with D tentatively TRBD1 (5 bases). CDR1 and CDR2 from the germline V gene are SNHLY and FYNNEI. Trimming took off 7 bases at V and 3 bases at J, with 18 bases between the two ends. The CDR3 has 15 amino acids. Written as DNA, the CDR3 is TGTGCCAGCACCCGGGGAGGGCAGGGAGACACTGAAGCTTTCTTT. It is translated as CASTRGGQGDTEAFF.

The gene calls are TRBV2 and TRBJ2-7, with 7 bases matching TRBD1. The V and J ends lost 6 bases and 2 bases, in that order; junction bases with no gene match: 10. The CDR3 runs to 15 residues. Germline V gives CDR1 SNHLY, CDR2 FYNNEI. The CDR3 loop reads CASRNRQGIPYEQYF. In nucleotides, the CDR3 is TGTGCCAGCAGGAACCGACAGGGCATCCCCTACGAGCAGTACTTC.

The CDR3 is CASSFPSGAVNEQFF. The CDR3 coding sequence is TGTGCCAGCAGCTTCCCAAGTGGGGCAGTAAATGAGCAGTTCTTC. The V and J genes are TRBV7-8 and TRBJ2-1; D perhaps matches TRBD1 (5 bases). The CDR3 covers 15 residues. Germline V lookup: CDR1 SGHVS, CDR2 FQNEAQ. Trimming left V 3 bases short and J 7 bases short, with 16 bases between. The full variable domain, rest sourced from reference TRBV7-8 and TRBJ2-1, is GAGVSQSPRYKVAKRGQDVALRCDPISGHVSLFWYQQALGQGPEFLTYFQNEAQLDKSGLPSDRFFAERPEGSVSTLKIQRTQQEDSAVYLCASSFPSGAVNEQFFGPGTRLTVL.